This TCR beta chain was identified during a study of beta chain features in type 1 diabetes. Across the study: Across every sample, over 100 million sorted cells were examined in total.

Isolated RNA was reverse transcribed in full, so expressed TCRB transcripts were sequenced. TCRdb's table, derived via immunoSEQ multiplex PCR, lists solely in-frame clones and lacks some. The sample has around 250,000 clones, roughly an eighth seen once; the top ten hold more than 0.025%. Notes on this clone: Its antigen is currently unknown.

Study-wide points: PCR might favor shorter templates, equally in patients and controls.

The ends were cut back, 3 bases at V and 4 bases at J, with 11 bases in the middle. The CDR3 is 14 amino acids. CDR1 is SGHAT and CDR2 is FQNNGV in the germline V gene. Sequenced: naive CD4+ T cells from blood. This clonotype was obtained from a woman in her thirties or forties in good health. The V gene is TRBV11-2, the J gene TRBJ2-3, with TRBD2 as a possible D gene (6 bases). The CDR3 region is CASSFASVSDTQYF. The CDR3 DNA follows: TGTGCCAGCAGCTTTGCTAGCGTGTCAGATACGCAGTATTTT.